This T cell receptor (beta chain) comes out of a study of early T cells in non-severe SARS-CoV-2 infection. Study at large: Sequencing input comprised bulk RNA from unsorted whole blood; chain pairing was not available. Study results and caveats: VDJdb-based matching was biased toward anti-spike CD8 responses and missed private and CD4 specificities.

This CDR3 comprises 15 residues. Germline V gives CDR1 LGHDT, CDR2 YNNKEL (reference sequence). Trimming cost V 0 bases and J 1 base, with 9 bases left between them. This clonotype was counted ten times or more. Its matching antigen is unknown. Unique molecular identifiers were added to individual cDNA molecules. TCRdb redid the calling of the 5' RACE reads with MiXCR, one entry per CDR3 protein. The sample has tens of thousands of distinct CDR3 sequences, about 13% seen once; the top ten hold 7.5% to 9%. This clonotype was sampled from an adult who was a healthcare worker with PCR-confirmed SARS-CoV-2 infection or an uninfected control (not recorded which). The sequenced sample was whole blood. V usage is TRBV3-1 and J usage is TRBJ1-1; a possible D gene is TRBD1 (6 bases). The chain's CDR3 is CASSQDDRRNTEAFF. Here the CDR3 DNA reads TGTGCCAGCAGCCAAGACGACAGGAGGAACACTGAAGCTTTCTTT.